One sample yielded the 17 T cell receptor beta chains listed below, sequenced in a study of cytomegalovirus exposure and HLA in healthy donors (dated by TCRdb to 2016 to 2017). Library construction relied on the immunoSEQ multiplex PCR assay. The multiplex PCR relied on a mix of 60 forward primers for TCR Vbeta segments and 13 reverse primers for TCR Jbeta segments. Imported from immuneACCESS, the table was reduced by TCRdb to in-frame sequences with V and J called. These copies leave out some clones; in studies compared against another copy, an unresolved V gene accounts for under half, and the cause of the remainder is not known. For this sample there are some 190,000 clones; approximately 80% appear just once. The ten largest account for under 1.5% of the sample. Sequences were obtained from PBMCs. The receptors here all came from a girl between 10 and 17 years old in good health and CMV-seropositive.

A few counts support this clone. Other nucleotide sequences in the sample specify the same CDR3. V is TRBV5-1 and J is TRBJ1-5; tentatively, D is TRBD1 (5 bases). The germline V and J ends were trimmed by 4 bases and 0 bases, with 11 bases remaining between them. Germline-derived CDR1 and CDR2 are SGHRS and YFSETQ. There are 15 residues in the CDR3. CDR3 residues: CASSPDSYSNQPQHF. The DNA of the CDR3 is TGCGCCAGCAGCCCCGACAGTTATAGCAATCAGCCCCAGCATTTT.

This sequence joins TRBV7-2 and TRBJ2-4; a possible D gene is TRBD1 (5 bases). Trimming stripped 1 base from V and 0 bases from J, with 13 bases between. Per germline, CDR1 SGHTA and CDR2 FQGNSA. The CDR3 is 17 residues long. This chain's CDR3 is CASSLVLQGAAKNIQYF. The CDR3 bases are TGTGCCAGCAGCTTAGTGCTGCAGGGCGCAGCCAAAAACATTCAGTACTTC.

The chain couples TRBV6-1 to TRBJ2-5; 7 bases align to TRBD1. The junction had 7 bases not matched to a gene; V was cut back by 7 bases and J by 5 bases. The CDR3 is 13 residues long. Germline assignment: CDR1 MNHNS and CDR2 SASEGT. The CDR3 here is CASKAGGMETQYF. The DNA of the CDR3 is TGTGCCAGCAAGGCAGGGGGTATGGAGACCCAGTACTTC.

CDR3 loop: CASSSLAGGYNEQFF. In nucleotides, the CDR3 is TGTGCCAGCAGTTCCCTAGCGGGAGGGTACAATGAGCAGTTCTTC. The chain uses TRBV6-5 and TRBJ2-1, with 12 bases matching TRBD2. Per the germline V gene, CDR1 is MNHEY and CDR2 is SVGAGI. This CDR3 has 15 residues. V lost 4 bases and J lost 4; bases outside the gene matches: 2.

The chain combines TRBV4-1 with TRBJ2-1; 8 positions agree with TRBD1. The J segment lost 0 bases and the V segment lost 5 bases, leaving 3 bases of the junction unmatched. The CDR3 has 15 residues. Per the germline V gene, CDR1 is MGHRA and CDR2 is YSYEKL. CDR3 DNA sequence: TGCGCCAGCAGCAACAGGGGGTACTCCTACAATGAGCAGTTCTTC. This gives the protein CASSNRGYSYNEQFF.

The chain links TRBV6-6 to TRBJ2-3, with no clear D. This CDR3 comprises 14 residues. Germline CDR1 and CDR2: MNHNY and SVGAGI (reference sequence). V was shortened by 4 bases and J by 6 bases, with 14 bases between the two germline ends. The CDR3 DNA sequence: TGTGCCAGCAGTTCGCGCACCCACTCGGATACGCAGTATTTT. It codes for CASSSRTHSDTQYF.

The chain couples TRBV7-8 to TRBJ2-1; 8 positions agree with TRBD2. CDR1 SGHVS and CDR2 FQNEAQ come from the germline V gene. V gave up 3 bases and J gave up 7 bases; unmatched junction bases: 5. This CDR3 spans 14 amino acids. CDR3 nucleotides: TGTGCCAGCAGCTTTGCGGGAGGTGAGAATGAGCAGTTCTTC. Translating it yields CASSFAGGENEQFF.

The chain recombines TRBV27 with TRBJ2-2; 8 nucleotides match TRBD2. Germline trimming cut 6 bases from V and 3 bases from J; bases unmatched to any gene: 6. The CDR3 is made up of 15 amino acids. The germline gives CDR1 MNHEY, CDR2 SMNVEV (reference sequence). CDR3 sequence reads: CASSPGLVYTGELFF. DNA for the CDR3: TGTGCCAGCAGCCCGGGACTAGTTTACACCGGGGAGCTGTTTTTT.

This sequence joins TRBV15 and TRBJ2-5; 11 nucleotides line up with TRBD1. V was pared by 5 bases and J by 1 base, with 9 bases of the junction left unmatched. The CDR3 contains 17 residues. CDR1 and CDR2 from the germline V gene are LNHNV and YYDKDF (reference sequence). CDR3 sequence (DNA): TGTGCCACCAGCGGCAGGGCGGGGACAGGGGGCCAAGAGACCCAGTACTTC. It codes for CATSGRAGTGGQETQYF.

The CDR3 reads CATSRALAGNEQFF. For the CDR3, the DNA is TGTGCCACCAGCAGAGCGCTAGCGGGAAATGAGCAGTTCTTC. The V and J genes are TRBV15 and TRBJ2-1; 9 bases line up with TRBD2. The CDR3 is made up of 14 amino acids. The V gene's germline CDR1 is LNHNV and CDR2 YYDKDF (reference sequence). J lost 7 bases, V lost 1 base, and 2 bases had no gene match. Drawing the rest from reference TRBV15 and TRBJ2-1, the complete variable domain is DAMVIQNPRYQVTQFGKPVTLSCSQTLNHNVMYWYQQKSSQAPKLLFHYYDKDFNNEADTPDNFQSRRPNTSFCFLDIRSPGLGDTAMYLCATSRALAGNEQFFGPGTRLTVL.

The rearrangement joins TRBV14 to TRBJ2-2; possibly TRBD1 for D (5 bases). The V gene lost 6 bases and the J gene lost 2 bases, with 7 bases spanning the gap. CDR3 length: 13 residues. Germline V gene data show CDR1 as SGHDN and CDR2 as FVKESK. This CDR3 reads CASRQANTGELFF. The CDR3 nucleotides read TGTGCCAGCAGACAGGCTAACACCGGGGAGCTGTTTTTT. Supplemented by reference TRBV14 and TRBJ2-2, the full variable domain reads EAGVTQFPSHSVIEKGQTVTLRCDPISGHDNLYWYRRVMGKEIKFLLHFVKESKQDESGMPNNRFLAERTGGTYSTLKVQPAELEDSGVYFCASRQANTGELFFGEGSRLTVL.

The CDR3: CASSLTGRGTYNEQFF. CDR3 sequence (DNA): TGTGCCAGCTCACTGACCGGGAGGGGGACCTACAATGAGCAGTTCTTC. The chain carries TRBV18 and TRBJ2-1; 8 bases fit TRBD2. Germline-derived CDR1 and CDR2 are KGHSH and LQKENI. The CDR3 runs 16 residues. V was clipped by 4 bases and J by 2 bases; unmatched bases: 7.

The chain combines TRBV29-1 with TRBJ1-2, with TRBD1 as a possible D gene (6 bases). This CDR3 region has 13 residues. V lost 2 bases to trimming and J lost 4 bases, with 11 bases between them. Germline V gene sequence: CDR1 SQVTM, CDR2 ANQGSEA. CDR3 nucleotides: TGCAGCGTTGAACAGGGGCCTATCTATGGCTACACCTTC. Protein sequence: CSVEQGPIYGYTF.

The chain combines TRBV5-1 with TRBJ2-7, with 12 positions matching TRBD1. The V gene's germline CDR1 is SGHRS and CDR2 YFSETQ. This CDR3 has 13 amino acids. The J segment lost 5 bases and the V segment lost 4 bases, leaving 1 base of the junction unmatched. The CDR3 sequence: CASSRDRGHEQYF. DNA of the CDR3: TGCGCCAGCAGCCGGGACAGGGGGCACGAGCAGTACTTC.

The gene calls are TRBV7-2 and TRBJ1-2; TRBD1 matches 9 bases. Trimming removed 5 bases from V and 8 bases from J; junction bases left unmatched: 12. Germline assignment: CDR1 SGHTA and CDR2 FQGNSA. The CDR3 contains 15 residues. In DNA, the CDR3 is TGTGCCAGCAGCCCGGACAGGGGCCAACTAAGGGGCTACACCTTC. It yields the protein CASSPDRGQLRGYTF.

V gene TRBV5-4 combines with J gene TRBJ2-3; D is possibly TRBD2 (6 bases). Germline V gives CDR1 SGHNT, CDR2 YYREEE (reference sequence). V gave up 0 bases and J gave up 0 bases, with 8 bases separating them. The CDR3 length is 15 residues. The CDR3 is CASSLGGDSTDTQYF. CDR3 sequence (DNA): TGTGCCAGCAGCTTGGGCGGGGATAGCACAGATACGCAGTATTTT.

The chain employs TRBV6-5 and TRBJ2-2, with unresolved D. Trimming took 6 bases from V and 5 from J, leaving 10 bases between them. CDR3 length equals 13 residues. Germline V gives CDR1 MNHEY, CDR2 SVGAGI. The CDR3 sequence is CASRFPGTGELFF. Here the CDR3 DNA reads TGTGCCAGCAGATTTCCCGGGACCGGGGAGCTGTTTTTT.